Listed here is a single TCR beta chain. CDR3 length equals 13 residues. The V end lost 5 bases, the J end lost 10 bases, and 17 bases lay between the germline ends. Germline assignment: CDR1 MDHEN and CDR2 SYDVKM. TCRdb's table, derived via immunoSEQ multiplex PCR, lists solely in-frame clones and lacks some. Of under 90,000 clones in the sample, about 96% were seen once. The sample is drawn from a study of technical replicates of blood from several donors. Input material: T cells isolated from PBMCs. This rearrangement joins TRBV28 to TRBJ1-1; D perhaps matches TRBD1 (5 bases). The clonotype originates from a human donor in good health. CDR3 region: CASSQPEGRGAFF. CDR3 nucleotide sequence: TGTGCCAGCAGTCAGCCAGAGGGGAGGGGAGCTTTCTTT.